The 5 T cell receptor beta chains listed next were all sequenced from one sample in a study of OX40 agonist ivuxolimab in advanced cancers. Library preparation was by the immunoSEQ multiplex PCR assay. Sourced from immuneACCESS, this table was stored by TCRdb with only in-frame sequences that have V and J called. A share of the clones is absent; for the studies checked, an unresolved V gene accounts for under half, and the remainder has no known explanation. This sample lists approximately 22,000 clones; more than 65% were detected once. Roughly 27% of the sample is taken by the ten largest. This material consisted of CD4+ or CD8+ T cells sorted from blood, taken in a trial of the OX40 agonist ivuxolimab. The receptors derive from an adult with an advanced solid tumor such as melanoma, head and neck, liver or kidney cancer.

V and J are TRBV28 and TRBJ2-3; the match to TRBD2 covers 8 bases. J lost 4 bases, V lost 2 bases, and 2 bases had no gene match. From germline, CDR1 is MDHEN and CDR2 SYDVKM. The CDR3 spans 14 residues. Here the CDR3 reads CASSLSGRPDTQYF. The CDR3 DNA follows: TGTGCCAGCAGTTTAAGCGGGAGACCAGATACGCAGTATTTT.

This rearrangement joins TRBV7-9 to TRBJ1-1; D gene uncertain. Trimming left V 2 bases short and J 7 bases short, with 8 bases between. CDR1 is SEHNR and CDR2 is FQNEAQ in the germline V gene (reference sequence). CDR3 size: 12 residues. CDR3 region: CASSLRFGEAFF. As DNA, the CDR3 is TGTGCCAGCAGCTTAAGATTCGGTGAAGCTTTCTTT.

The chain couples TRBV28 to TRBJ2-7; D may match TRBD1 or TRBD2 (5 bases each). Trimming took off 6 bases at V and 5 bases at J, with 14 bases between the two ends. CDR1 is MDHEN and CDR2 is SYDVKM in the germline V gene. This CDR3 spans 13 amino acids. Here the CDR3 DNA reads TGTGCCAGCAGCCCCGGGGCGGGCAACGAGCAGTACTTC. Translated, it gives CASSPGAGNEQYF.

This CDR3 reads CASSPREDSTDTQYF. In DNA form, the CDR3 reads TGTGCCAGCAGCCCACGGGAGGATAGCACAGATACGCAGTATTTT. The rearrangement joins TRBV6-4 to TRBJ2-3, with 7 nucleotides matching TRBD2. Per germline, CDR1 MRHNA and CDR2 SNTAGT. J lost 0 bases, V lost 6 bases, and 6 bases had no gene match. The CDR3 covers 15 residues.

V usage is TRBV18 and J usage is TRBJ2-2; TRBD1 matches at 9 bases. Germline V gives CDR1 KGHSH, CDR2 LQKENI. This CDR3 comprises 17 residues. With 0 bases clipped from V and 6 bases from J, the junction kept 8 bases outside the gene matches. CDR3 nucleotide sequence: TGTGCCAGCTCACCACCACCGGGACAGGGTTTTCCCGGGGAGCTGTTTTTT. Its translation is CASSPPPGQGFPGELFF.